The clone carrying this T cell receptor (beta chain) turned up a few times. What it binds is not known. These data belong to a study of early T cells in non-severe SARS-CoV-2 infection. Whole-study context: The chains were unpaired, and the sequenced material was bulk RNA from unsorted whole blood.

Broader study findings: A preference for anti-spike CD8 responses marked VDJdb matching, which missed private and CD4 specificities.

Unique molecular identifiers were affixed to single, distinct cDNA molecules. TCRdb used MiXCR to reprocess the 5' RACE reads, holding one entry per CDR3 protein. The data show more than 60,000 distinct CDR3 sequences, roughly 9.5% seen once. J gave up 2 bases and V 1 base, and 5 bases lay outside the gene matches. The length of the CDR3 is 15 residues. Germline lookup yields CDR1 LGHDT and CDR2 YNNKEL (reference sequence). Sequenced material: whole blood. The gene calls are TRBV3-1 and TRBJ2-7; TRBD1 aligns across 7 bases. This clonotype originated in an adult who was a healthcare worker with PCR-confirmed SARS-CoV-2 infection or an uninfected control (not recorded which). The CDR3 here is CASSQAWDSTYEQYF. The CDR3, as DNA: TGTGCCAGCAGCCAAGCCTGGGACAGTACCTACGAGCAGTACTTC.